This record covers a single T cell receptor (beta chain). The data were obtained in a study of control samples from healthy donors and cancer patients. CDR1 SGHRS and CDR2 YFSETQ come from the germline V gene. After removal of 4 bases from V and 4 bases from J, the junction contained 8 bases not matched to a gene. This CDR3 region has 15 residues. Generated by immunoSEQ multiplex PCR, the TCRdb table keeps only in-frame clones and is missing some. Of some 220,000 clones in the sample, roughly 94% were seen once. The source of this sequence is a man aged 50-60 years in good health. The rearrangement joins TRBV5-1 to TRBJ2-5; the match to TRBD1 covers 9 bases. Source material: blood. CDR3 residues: CASSIQQGAGETQYF. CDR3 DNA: TGCGCCAGCAGCATCCAACAGGGGGCGGGAGAGACCCAGTACTTC.